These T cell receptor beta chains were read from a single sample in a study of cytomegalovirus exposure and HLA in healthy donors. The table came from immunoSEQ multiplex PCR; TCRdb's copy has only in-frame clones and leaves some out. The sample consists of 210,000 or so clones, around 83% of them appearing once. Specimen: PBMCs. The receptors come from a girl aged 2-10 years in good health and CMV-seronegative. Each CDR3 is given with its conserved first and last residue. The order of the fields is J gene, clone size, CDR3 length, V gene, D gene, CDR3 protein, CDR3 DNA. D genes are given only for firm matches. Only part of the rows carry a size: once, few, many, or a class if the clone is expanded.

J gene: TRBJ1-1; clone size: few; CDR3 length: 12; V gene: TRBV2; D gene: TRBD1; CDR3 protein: CASSTGQSHAFF; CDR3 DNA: TGTGCCAGCAGTACGGGACAGTCCCACGCTTTCTTT
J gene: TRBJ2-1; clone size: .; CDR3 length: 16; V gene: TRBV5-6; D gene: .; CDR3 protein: CASSYRSLLSYNEQFF; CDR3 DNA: TGTGCCAGCAGCTATCGTTCCCTTCTCTCCTACAATGAGCAGTTCTTC
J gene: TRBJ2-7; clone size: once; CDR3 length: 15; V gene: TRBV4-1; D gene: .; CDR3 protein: CAGSFLFTPNYEQYF; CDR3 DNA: TGCGCCGGCAGCTTCCTGTTCACACCAAACTACGAGCAGTACTTC
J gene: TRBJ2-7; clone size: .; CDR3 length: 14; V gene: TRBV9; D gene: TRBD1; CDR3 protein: CASSVEGQAYEQYF; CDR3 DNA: TGTGCCAGCAGCGTAGAGGGACAGGCTTACGAGCAGTACTTC
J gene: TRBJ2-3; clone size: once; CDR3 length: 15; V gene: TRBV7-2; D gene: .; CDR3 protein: CASSLGGGYTDTQYF; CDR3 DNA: TGTGCCAGCAGCTTAGGAGGCGGGTACACAGATACGCAGTATTTT
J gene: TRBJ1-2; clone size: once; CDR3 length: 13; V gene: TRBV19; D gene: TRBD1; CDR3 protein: CASSMGTVYGYTF; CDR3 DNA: TGTGCCAGTAGTATGGGGACAGTTTATGGCTACACCTTC
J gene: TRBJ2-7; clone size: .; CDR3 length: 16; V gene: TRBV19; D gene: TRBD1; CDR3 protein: CASSMRLSGQLYEQYF; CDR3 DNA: TGTGCCAGTAGTATGCGCTTGTCGGGACAGCTTTACGAGCAGTACTTC
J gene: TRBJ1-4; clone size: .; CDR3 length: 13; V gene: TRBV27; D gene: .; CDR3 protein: CASRTGPNEKLFF; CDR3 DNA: TGTGCCAGCAGAACAGGGCCGAATGAAAAACTGTTTTTT
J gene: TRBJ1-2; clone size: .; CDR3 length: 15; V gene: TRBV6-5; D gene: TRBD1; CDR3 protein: CASSVQGAAHYGYTF; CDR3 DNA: TGTGCCAGCAGTGTACAGGGGGCAGCCCACTATGGCTACACCTTC
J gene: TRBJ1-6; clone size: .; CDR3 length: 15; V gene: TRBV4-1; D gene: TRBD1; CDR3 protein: CASSQVGGVGSPLHF; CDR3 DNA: TGCGCCAGCAGCCAAGTAGGGGGCGTAGGTTCACCCCTCCACTTT
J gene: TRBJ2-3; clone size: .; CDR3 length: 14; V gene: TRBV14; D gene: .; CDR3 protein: CASSQPGWGDTQYF; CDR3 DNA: TGTGCCAGCAGCCAACCGGGGTGGGGAGATACGCAGTATTTT
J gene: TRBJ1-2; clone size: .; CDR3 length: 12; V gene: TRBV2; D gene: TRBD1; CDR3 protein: CASSTGVPGYTF; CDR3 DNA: TGTGCCAGCAGTACAGGGGTTCCTGGCTACACCTTC
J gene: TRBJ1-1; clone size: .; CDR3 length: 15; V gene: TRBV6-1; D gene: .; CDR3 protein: CASSVKPPGNTEAFF; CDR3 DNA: TGTGCCAGCAGTGTTAAACCCCCGGGGAACACTGAAGCTTTCTTT
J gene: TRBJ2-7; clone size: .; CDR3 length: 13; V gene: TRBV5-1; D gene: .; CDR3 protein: CASSPDNSYEQYF; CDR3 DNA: TGCGCCAGCAGCCCTGACAACTCCTACGAGCAGTACTTC
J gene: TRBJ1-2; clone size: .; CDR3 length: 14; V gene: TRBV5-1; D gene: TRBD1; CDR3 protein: CASSLSGQGDGYTF; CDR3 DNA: TGCGCCAGCAGCTTGTCGGGACAGGGGGATGGCTACACCTTC
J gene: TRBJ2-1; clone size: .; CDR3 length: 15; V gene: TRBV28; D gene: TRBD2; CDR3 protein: CASSLVGRGGNEQFF; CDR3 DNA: TGTGCCAGCAGTTTAGTAGGACGGGGGGGCAATGAGCAGTTCTTC
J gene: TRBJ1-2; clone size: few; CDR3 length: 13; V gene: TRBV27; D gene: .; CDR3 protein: CASSLAPLYGYTF; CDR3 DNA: TGTGCCAGCAGTTTGGCCCCACTATATGGCTACACCTTC
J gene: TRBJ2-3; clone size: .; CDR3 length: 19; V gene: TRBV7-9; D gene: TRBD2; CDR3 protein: CASSSGLAGESPSTDTQYF; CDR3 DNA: TGTGCCAGCAGCTCGGGACTAGCGGGAGAATCCCCTAGCACAGATACGCAGTATTTT
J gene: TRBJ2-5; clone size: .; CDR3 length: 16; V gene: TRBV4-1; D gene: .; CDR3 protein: CASSQEGAVGQETQYF; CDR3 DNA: TGCGCCAGCAGCCAAGAGGGAGCGGTGGGCCAAGAGACCCAGTACTTC
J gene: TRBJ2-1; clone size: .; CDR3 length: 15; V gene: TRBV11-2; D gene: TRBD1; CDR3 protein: CASSFGQGYYNEQFF; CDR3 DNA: TGTGCCAGCAGCTTTGGACAGGGATACTACAATGAGCAGTTCTTC
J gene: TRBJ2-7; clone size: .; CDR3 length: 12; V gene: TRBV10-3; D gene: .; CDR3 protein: CAIRDSTYEQYF; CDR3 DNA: TGTGCCATCAGGGACAGTACCTACGAGCAGTACTTC
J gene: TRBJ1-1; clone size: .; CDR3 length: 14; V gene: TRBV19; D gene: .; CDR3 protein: CASSGWQGSTEAFF; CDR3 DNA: TGTGCCAGTAGTGGGTGGCAGGGGAGCACTGAAGCTTTCTTT
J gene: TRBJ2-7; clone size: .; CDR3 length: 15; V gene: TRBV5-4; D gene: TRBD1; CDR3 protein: CASSLVGQGWNEQYF; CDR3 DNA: TGTGCCAGCAGCTTGGTGGGACAGGGGTGGAACGAGCAGTACTTC
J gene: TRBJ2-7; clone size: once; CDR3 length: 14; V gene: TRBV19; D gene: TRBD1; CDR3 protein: CASSGGTGAYEQYF; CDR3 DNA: TGTGCCAGTAGTGGGGGGACAGGAGCCTACGAGCAGTACTTC